Given below is one T cell receptor beta chain in context. Its specificity is not known. The sample originates from a study of shared clonotypes between healthy human individuals. Whole-study results and caveats: Around 5.3% of naive CD4 clonotypes were shared across several donors. Among donors, the sharing of clonotypes was expected to be influenced by sequencing depth. Non-shared clonotypes had lower generation probabilities than those shared by all four donors.

CD45RO-negative CD8 cells positively selected for CCR7 made up the naive population, which excluded terminally differentiated effector memory CD45RA+ cells. In the source study's methods: ImmunoSEQ gave junction-only sequences without quality scores, so filtering differed. Clones were read by immunoSEQ multiplex PCR, and TCRdb kept only the in-frame ones, dropping some. V and J calls and clone size are copied from that table; D and trimming were computed from the DNA. Of about 700,000 clones listed, around 92% are singletons. This receptor was obtained from a man aged 30-40 years in good health. The sequencing input was naive CD8+ T cells sorted from blood.

CDR3 residues: CASSLGGYGNEQFF. For the CDR3, the DNA is TGTGCCAGCAGTTTAGGGGGTTACGGCAATGAGCAGTTCTTC. The chain carries TRBV5-5 and TRBJ2-1, with D perhaps TRBD1 (6 bases). This CDR3 has 14 residues. CDR1 is SGHKS, CDR2 YYEKEE, per germline (reference sequence). Trimming removed 5 bases at V and 6 bases at J, with 15 bases between.